What follows are 4 T cell receptor beta chains derived from one specimen sequenced in a study of shared clonotypes between healthy human individuals. The assay was immunoSEQ multiplex PCR, and TCRdb's table has in-frame clones only and misses some. The table records about 1,500,000 clones, roughly 95% of them present only once. Input material: naive CD4+ T cells sorted from blood. Subset described: CD45RA+ positively selected. Receptors were obtained from a man aged 25-45 years in good health.

V gene TRBV7-3 combines with J gene TRBJ2-7, with TRBD2 matching 15 bases. The CDR3 covers 17 residues. Germline V CDR1 and CDR2: SGHTA, FQGTGA. The ends lost 4 bases at V and 6 bases at J; junction bases unmatched: 10. This CDR3 reads CASSSQPPGLAGGEQYF. CDR3 coding DNA: TGTGCCAGCAGCTCGCAGCCCCCGGGACTAGCGGGAGGCGAGCAGTACTTC.

The J gene is TRBJ1-5, the V gene TRBV6-6; 12 nucleotides agree with TRBD1. CDR3 size: 15 residues. Germline V gene data show CDR1 as MNHNY and CDR2 as SVGAGI (reference sequence). V was clipped by 6 bases and J by 6 bases; unmatched bases: 6. The CDR3 region is CASRGGTGGFQPQHF. DNA for the CDR3: TGTGCCAGCAGAGGCGGGACAGGGGGCTTTCAGCCCCAGCATTTT.

V is TRBV18 and J is TRBJ1-2, with D maybe TRBD1 (6 bases). There are 16 residues in the CDR3. Germline-derived CDR1 and CDR2 are KGHSH and LQKENI. Trimming pared 7 bases from V and 3 bases from J, leaving 21 bases between. CDR3 DNA sequence: TGTGCCAGCTACACCCTCCGGGACAAATCCTACTATGGCTACACCTTC. Its translation is CASYTLRDKSYYGYTF.

The sample holds one count of this clone. This chain uses TRBV12-5 with TRBJ2-5; TRBD1 agrees at 9 bases. Germline V CDR1 and CDR2: LGHNT, FRNRAP. J gave up 2 bases and V 5 bases, and 6 bases lay outside the gene matches. This CDR3 has 15 amino acids. CDR3 DNA sequence: TGTGCTAGTGGTACAGGACAGGGGACACAAGAGACCCAGTACTTC. This gives the protein CASGTGQGTQETQYF. The whole variable domain, remainder taken from reference TRBV12-5 and TRBJ2-5, is DARVTQTPRHKVTEMGQEVTMRCQPILGHNTVFWYRQTMMQGLELLAYFRNRAPLDDSGMPKDRFSAEMPDATLATLKIQPSEPRDSAVYFCASGTGQGTQETQYFGPGTRLLVL.